Below, 30 T cell receptor beta chains from the same sample are listed, as sequenced in a study of blood T cell repertoires in COVID-19. Assay: immunoSEQ multiplex PCR; the TCRdb copy retains only in-frame clones and omits some. Of fewer than 300,000 clones listed, 80% to 90% were seen once; the top ten hold under 10%. Material for sequencing was PBMCs or T cells enriched from blood (not recorded which). The receptor set was obtained from a man aged 35 to 55 who had recovered from COVID-19.

V usage is TRBV6-5 and J usage is TRBJ2-1, with 7 bases aligning to TRBD1. Germline V gene data show CDR1 as MNHEY and CDR2 as SVGAGI. The CDR3 spans 16 residues. With 0 bases clipped from V and 5 bases from J, the junction kept 7 bases outside the gene matches. DNA of the CDR3: TGTGCCAGCAGTTACTCGACGGCAGGGACAGACAATGAGCAGTTCTTC. Amino acids: CASSYSTAGTDNEQFF.

The chain links TRBV19 to TRBJ1-5; 8 bases line up with TRBD1. Germline-derived CDR1 and CDR2 are LNHDA and SQIVND (reference sequence). This CDR3 contains 14 residues. V gave up 2 bases and J gave up 5 bases; unmatched junction bases: 2. The CDR3 region is CASSIMTGDQPQHF. The CDR3 nucleotides read TGTGCCAGTAGTATAATGACAGGGGATCAGCCCCAGCATTTT.

This clone was counted a single time. The V and J genes are TRBV5-1 and TRBJ2-5; D is unresolved. The germline CDR1 and CDR2 sequences are SGHRS and YFSETQ. V lost 4 bases, J lost 3 bases, and 13 bases lay in between. The CDR3 consists of 14 residues. CDR3 nucleotides: TGCGCCAGCAGCATCACATTAACGAAAGAGACCCAGTACTTC. Its translation is CASSITLTKETQYF.

The chain carries TRBV28 and TRBJ2-1, with 11 bases fitting TRBD2. V shed 6 bases and J 3 bases; nucleotides not matched to a gene: 4. Germline lookup yields CDR1 MDHEN and CDR2 SYDVKM. The CDR3 is 15 amino acids. As DNA, the CDR3 is TGTGCCAGCAGCCTGACTAGCGGGAACTACAATGAGCAGTTCTTC. Its translation: CASSLTSGNYNEQFF.

This rearrangement joins TRBV19 to TRBJ2-3; TRBD1 is a possible D gene (5 bases). Germline V gives CDR1 LNHDA, CDR2 SQIVND (reference sequence). Trimming removed 5 bases from V and 7 bases from J, with 19 bases in between. CDR3 length equals 15 residues. CDR3 coding DNA: TGTGCCAGTAGTGTTCGCACAGGAGCCCACAATACGCAGTATTTT. Translating gives CASSVRTGAHNTQYF.

A single count supports this clone. In nucleotides, the CDR3 is TGTGCCAGCAGTGATCAGCGGGCGCTTTACAATGAGCAGTTCTTC. As protein: CASSDQRALYNEQFF. The chain couples TRBV6-1 to TRBJ2-1; tentatively, D is TRBD2 (6 bases). In germline, CDR1 is MNHNS, CDR2 SASEGT. The length of the CDR3 is 15 residues. V dropped 3 bases and J dropped 4 bases, with 13 bases sitting between them.

This sequence joins TRBV10-1 and TRBJ1-5, with 12 positions matching TRBD1. Germline CDR1 and CDR2: WNHNN and SYGVQD (reference sequence). The CDR3 spans 17 residues. V trimming: 11 bases; J trimming: 0 bases; junction bases outside the gene matches: 11. CDR3 amino acids: CADGTGGLIYSNQPQHF. CDR3 coding DNA: TGCGCCGATGGGACAGGGGGCCTCATTTATAGCAATCAGCCCCAGCATTTT.

The gene calls are TRBV5-1 and TRBJ1-1; D remains unclear. The CDR3 covers 15 residues. The germline gives CDR1 SGHRS, CDR2 YFSETQ. Trimming shortened V by 0 bases and J by 0 bases, and 9 bases separated the two germline ends. The CDR3, as DNA: TGCGCCAGCAGCTTGGGACAAATCATGAACACTGAAGCTTTCTTT. It specifies CASSLGQIMNTEAFF. Drawing the rest from reference TRBV5-1 and TRBJ1-1, the complete variable domain is KAGVTQTPRYLIKTRGQQVTLSCSPISGHRSVSWYQQTPGQGLQFLFEYFSETQRNKGNFPGRFSGRQFSNSRSEMNVSTLELGDSALYLCASSLGQIMNTEAFFGQGTRLTVV.

This rearrangement joins TRBV7-2 to TRBJ1-5, with 7 bases identical to TRBD1. The CDR3 is 15 amino acids. Germline-derived CDR1 and CDR2 are SGHTA and FQGNSA. The trim removed 1 base at V and 8 bases at J, leaving 8 bases unmatched. CDR3 sequence (DNA): TGTGCCAGCAGCTTAGACAGGGGTATAGGGAAGCCCCAGCATTTT. Amino acid sequence: CASSLDRGIGKPQHF.

The chain carries TRBV11-3 and TRBJ2-1, with TRBD1 matching 11 bases. Trimming took 5 bases from V and 7 from J; bases not matched to a gene: 10. The germline CDR1 and CDR2 sequences are SGHNT and YENEEA. CDR3 length: 16 amino acids. Here the CDR3 DNA reads TGTGCCAGCAGCGCCAGGACAGGGGGCACGTGGAATGAGCAGTTCTTC. Translation gives CASSARTGGTWNEQFF.

The chain is built from TRBV27 and TRBJ1-5; 8 nucleotides align to TRBD1. In germline, CDR1 is MNHEY, CDR2 SMNVEV (reference sequence). Trimming removed 4 bases from V and 4 bases from J; junction bases left unmatched: 15. The CDR3 has 18 amino acids. CDR3: CASSYAKGGGQDNQPQHF. CDR3 sequence (DNA): TGTGCCAGCAGTTATGCAAAGGGTGGGGGACAGGATAATCAGCCCCAGCATTTT.

The chain carries TRBV9 and TRBJ2-7; 10 bases match TRBD2. The V segment lost 3 bases and the J segment 0 bases; nucleotides outside the gene matches: 3. The CDR3 covers 15 residues. CDR1 and CDR2 (germline): SGDLS, YYNGEE. For the CDR3, the DNA is TGTGCCAGCAGCGAAGGACTAGCGGACTCCTACGAGCAGTACTTC. This gives the protein CASSEGLADSYEQYF.

This chain connects TRBV2 to TRBJ2-6; D is undetermined. The CDR3 extends over 15 amino acids. The germline V and J ends were trimmed by 6 bases and 0 bases, with 9 bases remaining between them. Germline assignment: CDR1 SNHLY and CDR2 FYNNEI. As DNA, the CDR3 is TGTGCCAGCAGGCTCGACTTCTCTGGGGCCAACGTCCTGACTTTC. Translated, it gives CASRLDFSGANVLTF.

The rearrangement joins TRBV4-3 to TRBJ2-1, with D perhaps matching TRBD1 (5 bases). The CDR3 runs to 14 residues. The V gene lost 2 bases and the J gene lost 5 bases, with 10 bases spanning the gap. CDR1 is LGHNA and CDR2 is YSLEER in the germline V gene. The CDR3 loop is CASSQSRGNNEQFF. In DNA, the CDR3 is TGCGCCAGCAGCCAAAGTAGGGGTAACAATGAGCAGTTCTTC.

This sequence joins TRBV7-2 and TRBJ2-7; a possible D gene is TRBD2 (5 bases). Germline V gives CDR1 SGHTA, CDR2 FQGNSA. CDR3 length equals 16 residues. V lost 3 bases and J lost 2, with 17 bases in between. CDR3 bases: TGTGCCAGCAGCTTCTTGCCCGGGGTTGGCACCTACGAGCAGTACTTC. Encoded protein: CASSFLPGVGTYEQYF.

This clone was recorded a few times. The gene calls are TRBV19 and TRBJ2-1; the match to TRBD2 covers 11 bases. Unmatched junction bases numbered 6, after V lost 2 bases and J lost 9 bases. CDR3 length: 15 residues. Per germline, CDR1 LNHDA and CDR2 SQIVND (reference sequence). CDR3 bases: TGTGCCAGTAGTATAAGTAGCGGGGGGGCTTTTGAGCAGTTCTTC. This translates into CASSISSGGAFEQFF. Variable domain in full (rest from reference TRBV19 and TRBJ2-1): DGGITQSPKYLFRKEGQNVTLSCEQNLNHDAMYWYRQDPGQGLRLIYYSQIVNDFQKGDIAEGYSVSREKKESFPLTVTSAQKNPTAFYLCASSISSGGAFEQFFGPGTRLTVL.

The genes are TRBV27 and TRBJ1-2, with TRBD1 matching over 7 bases. Trimming cost V 3 bases and J 3 bases; bases outside gene matches: 7. The CDR3 is 15 amino acids. Germline V gene lookup returns CDR1 MNHEY and CDR2 SMNVEV (reference sequence). The CDR3 is CASSFLNTGDYGYTF. In nucleotides, the CDR3 is TGTGCCAGCAGTTTCCTTAATACAGGGGACTATGGCTACACCTTC.

This clone was observed a single time. V gene TRBV9 combines with J gene TRBJ2-5, with a possible D match to TRBD2 (6 bases). The CDR3 sequence is 17 residues long. Looked up from germline, CDR1 is SGDLS and CDR2 is YYNGEE. Trimming removed 3 bases from V and 3 bases from J, with 21 bases in between. The CDR3 region has the DNA TGTGCCAGCAGCGCATCCCCGGGACCCGGAGGGGAAGAGACCCAGTACTTC. The encoded protein is CASSASPGPGGEETQYF.

This chain links TRBV27 with TRBJ2-5; D ambiguous. Germline values: CDR1 MNHEY, CDR2 SMNVEV (reference sequence). The CDR3 sequence is 12 residues long. V was pared by 8 bases and J by 2 bases, with 9 bases between. As DNA, the CDR3 is TGTGCCAGCCGCGATCTTCAAGAGACCCAGTACTTC. Its translation is CASRDLQETQYF.

The CDR3 DNA follows: TGTGCCAGCAGCCAGGGCCTAGGCGTTGCGGACGAGCAGTACTTC. It codes for CASSQGLGVADEQYF. This sequence joins TRBV6-5 and TRBJ2-7; TRBD1 might be the D (5 bases). Germline V gene sequence: CDR1 MNHEY, CDR2 SVGAGI. Trimming took 6 bases from V and 5 from J, leaving 20 bases between them. The CDR3 is 15 residues long.

The chain has TRBV6-1 and TRBJ2-5, with D possibly matching TRBD1 (6 bases). The germline V and J ends were trimmed by 3 bases and 4 bases, with 18 bases remaining between them. In germline, CDR1 is MNHNS, CDR2 SASEGT. CDR3 length equals 16 residues. As DNA, the CDR3 is TGTGCCAGCAGTGATCCATACAGGGAGAGGGTAGAGACCCAGTACTTC. Its translation: CASSDPYRERVETQYF.

The chain has TRBV11-2 and TRBJ2-3; maybe TRBD2 (6 bases). Per germline, CDR1 SGHAT and CDR2 FQNNGV. Trimming shortened V by 3 bases and J by 5 bases, and 15 bases separated the two germline ends. This CDR3 contains 15 residues. The CDR3 sequence: CASSFLAGNRDTQYF. DNA of the CDR3: TGTGCCAGCAGCTTTCTCGCGGGGAATAGAGATACGCAGTATTTT.

The chain couples TRBV4-1 to TRBJ1-5, with D uncertain. The V gene lost 1 base and the J gene lost 7 bases, with 14 bases spanning the gap. CDR1 and CDR2 from the germline V gene are MGHRA and YSYEKL. The CDR3 totals 15 residues. The CDR3 loop reads CASSQVDGPFQPQHF. CDR3 in DNA: TGCGCCAGCAGCCAAGTCGATGGGCCTTTCCAGCCCCAGCATTTT.

The CDR3 DNA follows: TGTGCCAGTAGCTTAGCGGGACGGATCGACGAGCAGTACTTC. Translated: CASSLAGRIDEQYF. The chain links TRBV19 to TRBJ2-7; TRBD2 matches 8 bases. The CDR3 covers 14 residues. The V segment lost 6 bases and the J segment 5 bases; nucleotides outside the gene matches: 9. CDR1 is LNHDA, CDR2 SQIVND, per germline (reference sequence). Complete variable domain (other parts from reference TRBV19 and TRBJ2-7): DGGITQSPKYLFRKEGQNVTLSCEQNLNHDAMYWYRQDPGQGLRLIYYSQIVNDFQKGDIAEGYSVSREKKESFPLTVTSAQKNPTAFYLCASSLAGRIDEQYFGPGTRLTVT.

The chain carries TRBV28 and TRBJ1-3; D not resolved. V lost 0 bases and J lost 0, with 9 bases in between. The CDR3 is 16 residues long. CDR1 is MDHEN, CDR2 SYDVKM, per germline. CDR3: CASSLWVTGSGNTIYF. CDR3 DNA: TGTGCCAGCAGTTTATGGGTAACGGGCTCTGGAAACACCATATATTTT. Full variable domain (missing parts from reference TRBV28 and TRBJ1-3): DVKVTQSSRYLVKRTGEKVFLECVQDMDHENMFWYRQDPGLGLRLIYFSYDVKMKEKGDIPEGYSVSREKKERFSLILESASTNQTSMYLCASSLWVTGSGNTIYFGEGSWLTVV.

The gene calls are TRBV12-3 or TRBV12-4 and TRBJ2-7; possibly TRBD2 for D (5 bases). V lost 5 bases and J lost 6, with 14 bases in between. This CDR3 region has 13 residues. The CDR3 bases are TGTGCCAGCAGTAACGCCAATCGGGGCGAGCAGTACTTC. It encodes CASSNANRGEQYF.

This chain links TRBV6-2 or TRBV6-3 with TRBJ2-5, with D tentatively TRBD1 (6 bases). Germline V lookup: CDR1 MNHEY, CDR2 SVGEGT. The CDR3 contains 16 residues. V shed 5 bases and J shed 4 bases, with 20 bases lying between them. The CDR3 spells CASSQPAGASSETQYF. As DNA, the CDR3 is TGTGCCAGCAGTCAACCGGCAGGGGCCTCCTCAGAGACCCAGTACTTC.

The chain links TRBV27 to TRBJ2-7; 8 positions match TRBD2. J lost 3 bases, V lost 5 bases, and 6 bases had no gene match. CDR1 MNHEY and CDR2 SMNVEV come from the germline V gene (reference sequence). This CDR3 has 14 residues. Written as DNA, the CDR3 is TGTGCCAGCAGTCAGGACACTAGCGGCTACGAGCAGTACTTC. This translates into CASSQDTSGYEQYF.

This clone was recorded only once. V usage is TRBV27 and J usage is TRBJ1-6; 8 bases match TRBD1. The germline gives CDR1 MNHEY, CDR2 SMNVEV (reference sequence). The CDR3 has 17 amino acids. J gave up 9 bases and V 1 base, and 11 bases lay outside the gene matches. CDR3 DNA: TGTGCCAGCAGTTTATTGGGCAGGGGGCCCTCGGGTTCACCCCTCCACTTT. The encoded protein is CASSLLGRGPSGSPLHF.

The V call is TRBV29-1, the J call TRBJ1-1; D is unclear. CDR1 and CDR2 (germline): SQVTM, ANQGSEA. The CDR3 spans 12 residues. Trimming removed 5 bases from V and 1 base from J, with 8 bases in between. The CDR3 nucleotides read TGCAGCGTTTTCTCCAGGAACACTGAAGCTTTCTTT. Protein sequence: CSVFSRNTEAFF.